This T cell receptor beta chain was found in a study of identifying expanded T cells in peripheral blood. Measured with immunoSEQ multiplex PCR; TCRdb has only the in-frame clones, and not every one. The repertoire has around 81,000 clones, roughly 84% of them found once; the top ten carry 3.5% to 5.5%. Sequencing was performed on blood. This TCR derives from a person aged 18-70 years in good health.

The CDR3 spells CASSNSPSEAFF. The CDR3 region has the DNA TGTGCCAGTAGTAATAGTCCGTCGGAGGCTTTCTTT. The V and J genes are TRBV19 and TRBJ1-1; no reliable D call. The germline gives CDR1 LNHDA, CDR2 SQIVND (reference sequence). V gave up 4 bases and J gave up 11 bases, with 14 bases separating them. There are 12 residues in the CDR3.